The clone carrying this T cell receptor (beta chain) was counted a single time. As yet, its antigen is unknown. Only Caucasian adults living in Nashville, Tennessee made up the donor group. As handled by the study authors: ImmunoSEQ sequences covered only the junction and lacked quality scores; filtering therefore differed. Clones were read by immunoSEQ multiplex PCR, and TCRdb kept only the in-frame ones, dropping some. V, J and clone size reflect that table, while D and trimming were determined from the DNA. Counted here are roughly 1.5 million clones, 95% to 99% occurring once; the ten biggest clones make up about 0.45%. The data originate from a study of shared clonotypes between healthy human individuals. Study background: Ranging from 18 to 49 in age, donors were two women and a few men. Study outcomes and limitations: Clonotype sharing across several donors was observed for 4% to 5.5% of naive CD4 clonotypes.

Germline CDR1 reads SGHVS; CDR2 reads FQNEAQ. The CDR3 spans 16 residues. Deletions cut 1 base from V and 1 base from J, with 11 bases between. The chain uses TRBV7-8 and TRBJ1-5; D unresolved. Sequenced sample: naive CD4+ T cells sorted from blood. This sample's subset: CD45RA+ positively selected. The TCR was taken from a man aged 25 to 45 in good health. The CDR3 here is CASSLDDSRSNQPQHF. In nucleotides, the CDR3 is TGTGCCAGCAGCTTAGATGACTCGAGAAGCAATCAGCCCCAGCATTTT. Full variable domain (missing parts from reference TRBV7-8 and TRBJ1-5): GAGVSQSPRYKVAKRGQDVALRCDPISGHVSLFWYQQALGQGPEFLTYFQNEAQLDKSGLPSDRFFAERPEGSVSTLKIQRTQQEDSAVYLCASSLDDSRSNQPQHFGDGTRLSIL.